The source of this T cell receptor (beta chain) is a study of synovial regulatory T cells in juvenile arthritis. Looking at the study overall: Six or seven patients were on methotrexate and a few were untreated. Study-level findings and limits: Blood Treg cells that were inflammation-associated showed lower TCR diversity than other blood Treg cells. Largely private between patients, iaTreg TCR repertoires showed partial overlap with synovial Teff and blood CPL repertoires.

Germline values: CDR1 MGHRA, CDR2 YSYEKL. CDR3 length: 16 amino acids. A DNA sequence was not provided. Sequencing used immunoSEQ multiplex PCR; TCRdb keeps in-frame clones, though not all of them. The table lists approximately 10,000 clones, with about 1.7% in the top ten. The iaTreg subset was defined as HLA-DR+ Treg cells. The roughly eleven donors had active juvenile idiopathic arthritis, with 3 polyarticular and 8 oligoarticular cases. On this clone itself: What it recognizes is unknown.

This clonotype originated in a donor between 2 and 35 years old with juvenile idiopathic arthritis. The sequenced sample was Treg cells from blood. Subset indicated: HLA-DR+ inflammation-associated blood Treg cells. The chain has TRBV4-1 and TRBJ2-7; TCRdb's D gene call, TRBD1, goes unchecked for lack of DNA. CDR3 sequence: CASSQASVTGTYEQYF.